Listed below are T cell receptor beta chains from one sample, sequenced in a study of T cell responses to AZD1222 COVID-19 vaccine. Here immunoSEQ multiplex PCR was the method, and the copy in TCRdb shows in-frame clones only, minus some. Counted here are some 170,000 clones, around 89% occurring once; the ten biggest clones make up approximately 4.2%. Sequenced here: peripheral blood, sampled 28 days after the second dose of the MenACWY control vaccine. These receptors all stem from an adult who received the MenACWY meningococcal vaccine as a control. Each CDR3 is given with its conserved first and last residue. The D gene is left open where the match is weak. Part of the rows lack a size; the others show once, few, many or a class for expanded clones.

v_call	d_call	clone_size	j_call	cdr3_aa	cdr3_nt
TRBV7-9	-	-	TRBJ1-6	CASSLTAPGQYSPLHF	TGTGCCAGCAGCTTAACGGCCCCCGGCCAGTATTCACCCCTCCACTTT
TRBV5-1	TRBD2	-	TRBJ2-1	CASMASGSGEQFF	TGCGCCAGCATGGCTAGCGGGAGCGGTGAGCAGTTCTTC
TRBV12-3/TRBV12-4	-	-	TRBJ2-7	CASSFYRKYEQYF	TGTGCCAGCAGTTTCTATCGGAAGTACGAGCAGTACTTC
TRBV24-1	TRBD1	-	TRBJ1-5	CATSDRTGPSNQPQHF	TGTGCCACCAGTGATCGGACAGGGCCTAGCAATCAGCCCCAGCATTTT
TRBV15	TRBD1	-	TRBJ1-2	CATSSGQGARGYTF	TGTGCCACCAGCAGCGGACAGGGGGCGAGGGGCTACACCTTC
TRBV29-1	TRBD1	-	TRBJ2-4	CSILRDRGDIQYF	TGCAGCATCCTCCGGGACAGAGGTGACATTCAGTACTTC
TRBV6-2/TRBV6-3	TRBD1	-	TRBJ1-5	CASSQTGGGQPQHF	TGTGCCAGCAGTCAAACAGGGGGTGGTCAGCCCCAGCATTTT
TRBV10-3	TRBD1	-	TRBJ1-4	CAISESDRGNEKLFF	TGTGCCATCAGTGAGTCTGACAGGGGCAATGAAAAACTGTTTTTT
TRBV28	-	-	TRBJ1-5	CASSLGGIDQPQHF	TGTGCCAGCAGTTTAGGGGGAATTGATCAGCCCCAGCATTTT
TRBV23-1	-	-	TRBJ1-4	CASSPRARDYEKLFF	TGCGCCAGCAGTCCCAGGGCCAGGGACTATGAAAAACTGTTTTTT
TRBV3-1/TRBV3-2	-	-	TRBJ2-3	CASSLRGADTQYF	TGTGCCAGCAGCCTTAGGGGGGCAGATACGCAGTATTTT
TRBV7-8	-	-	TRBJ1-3	CASSLGYRTSSGNTIYF	TGTGCCAGCAGCTTAGGATATCGGACAAGCTCTGGAAACACCATATATTTT
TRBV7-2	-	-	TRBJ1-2	CASSTGTGLGYGYTF	TGTGCCAGCAGCACAGGGACTGGGCTAGGGTATGGCTACACCTTC
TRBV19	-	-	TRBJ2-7	CASSIPGLGQYF	TGTGCCAGTAGTATTCCGGGACTGGGGCAGTACTTC
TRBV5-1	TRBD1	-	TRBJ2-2	CASSGGQGTGELFF	TGCGCCAGCAGCGGGGGACAGGGCACCGGGGAGCTGTTTTTT
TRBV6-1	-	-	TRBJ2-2	CASSDIEGDGELFF	TGTGCCAGCAGTGATATTGAGGGAGACGGGGAGCTGTTTTTT
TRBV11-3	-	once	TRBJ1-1	CASSLHPNTEAFF	TGTGCCAGCAGCTTACACCCGAACACTGAAGCTTTCTTT
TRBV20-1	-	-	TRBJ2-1	CSASPGGVGNEQFF	TGCAGTGCTAGTCCTGGGGGCGTAGGGAATGAGCAGTTCTTC
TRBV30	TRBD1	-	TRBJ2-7	CAWSASGTGFYEQYF	TGTGCCTGGAGTGCCTCCGGGACAGGGTTTTACGAGCAGTACTTC
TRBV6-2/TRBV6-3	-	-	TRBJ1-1	CASSYRTTEAFF	TGTGCCAGCAGTTACAGGACCACTGAAGCTTTCTTT
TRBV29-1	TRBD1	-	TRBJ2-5	CSVNRGETQYF	TGCAGCGTTAACAGGGGAGAGACCCAGTACTTC
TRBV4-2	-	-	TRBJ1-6	CASSQDILAENSPLHF	TGTGCCAGCAGCCAAGATATCCTGGCTGAGAATTCACCCCTCCACTTT
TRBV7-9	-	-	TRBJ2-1	CASSTPSQDSSGKQFF	TGTGCCAGCAGTACACCATCGCAGGACTCCTCAGGGAAGCAGTTCTTC
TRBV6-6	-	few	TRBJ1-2	CASSYRERTYGYTF	TGTGCCAGCAGTTACAGGGAAAGAACCTATGGCTACACCTTC
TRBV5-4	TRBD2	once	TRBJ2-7	CASSSDGLGYEQYF	TGTGCCAGCAGCTCCGACGGACTAGGCTACGAGCAGTACTTC
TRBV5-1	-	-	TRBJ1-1	CASSSEGSEAFF	TGCGCCAGCAGCTCAGAGGGGTCTGAAGCTTTCTTT
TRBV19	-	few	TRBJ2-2	CASSKLTGYTGELFF	TGTGCCAGTAGTAAACTTACAGGGTACACCGGGGAGCTGTTTTTT
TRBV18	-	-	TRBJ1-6	CASSPQSSYNSPLHF	TGTGCCAGCTCCCCTCAGAGCTCCTATAATTCACCCCTCCACTTT
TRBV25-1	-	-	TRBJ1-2	CASTDLRGARGYTF	TGTGCCAGCACCGACCTGAGGGGGGCGCGTGGCTACACCTTC
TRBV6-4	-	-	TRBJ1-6	CASSARNLQGYNSPLHF	TGTGCCAGCAGCGCCCGGAACCTACAGGGTTATAATTCACCCCTCCACTTT
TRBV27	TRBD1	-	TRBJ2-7	CASSSARDRGIYEQYF	TGTGCCAGCAGTTCGGCACGGGACAGGGGTATCTACGAGCAGTACTTC
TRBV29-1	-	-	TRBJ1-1	CSVGGDVEAFF	TGCAGCGTTGGGGGCGATGTTGAAGCTTTCTTT
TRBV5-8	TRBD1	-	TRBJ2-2	CASRRQGSTGELFF	TGTGCCAGCAGGCGACAGGGATCGACCGGGGAGCTGTTTTTT
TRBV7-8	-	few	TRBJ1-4	CASSPLGGVNEKLFF	TGTGCCAGCAGCCCCCTAGGGGGAGTTAATGAAAAACTGTTTTTT
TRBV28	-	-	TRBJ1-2	CASSSGPKYYGYTF	TGTGCCAGCAGTTCCGGACCCAAGTACTATGGCTACACCTTC
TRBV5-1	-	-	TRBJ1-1	CASSLISGNTEAFF	TGCGCCAGCAGCTTGATTAGCGGGAACACTGAAGCTTTCTTT
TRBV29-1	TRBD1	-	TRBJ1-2	CSVDGQGDYGYTF	TGCAGCGTAGACGGACAGGGGGACTATGGCTACACCTTC
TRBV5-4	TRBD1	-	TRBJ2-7	CASSSYRGENEQYF	TGTGCCAGCAGCTCCTACAGGGGAGAAAACGAGCAGTACTTC
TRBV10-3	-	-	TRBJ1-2	CAISAPQGRRDYGYTF	TGTGCCATCAGTGCCCCGCAGGGGAGGAGGGACTATGGCTACACCTTC
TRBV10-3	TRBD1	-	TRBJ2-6	CAISDRDRGLVGANVLTF	TGTGCCATCAGTGACCGGGACAGGGGGCTTGTAGGGGCCAACGTCCTGACTTTC
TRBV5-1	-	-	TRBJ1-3	CASSSGSSGNTIYF	TGCGCCAGCAGCTCGGGATCCTCTGGAAACACCATATATTTT
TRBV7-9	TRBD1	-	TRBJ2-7	CASSFQGGPNEQYF	TGTGCCAGCAGCTTTCAAGGGGGCCCCAACGAGCAGTACTTC
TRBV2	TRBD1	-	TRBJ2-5	CATGTGGRETQYF	TGTGCCACAGGGACAGGGGGCAGGGAGACCCAGTACTTC
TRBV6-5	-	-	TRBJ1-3	CASTDFIHSGNTIYF	TGTGCCAGCACAGACTTTATTCACTCTGGAAACACCATATATTTT
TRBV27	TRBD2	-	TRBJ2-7	CASSLVSGMPYEQYF	TGTGCCAGCAGTTTGGTCAGCGGGATGCCCTACGAGCAGTACTTC
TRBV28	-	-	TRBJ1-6	CASSLGVGNSPLHF	TGTGCCAGCAGTTTAGGTGTGGGGAATTCACCCCTCCACTTT
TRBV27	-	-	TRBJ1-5	CASSLFATNSNQPQHF	TGTGCCAGCAGTTTATTCGCCACTAACAGCAATCAGCCCCAGCATTTT
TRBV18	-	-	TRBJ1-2	CASSPDKKNGYTF	TGTGCCAGCTCACCCGATAAAAAAAATGGCTACACCTTC
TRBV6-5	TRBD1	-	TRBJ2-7	CASRPGQGIYEQYF	TGTGCCAGCAGACCGGGACAGGGAATTTACGAGCAGTACTTC
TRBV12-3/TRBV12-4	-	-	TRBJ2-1	CASSLGEIQFF	TGTGCCAGCAGTTTAGGAGAGATCCAGTTCTTC
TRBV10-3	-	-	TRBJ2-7	CATGGTGPTYEQYF	TGTGCCACCGGGGGAACCGGGCCTACGTACGAGCAGTACTTC
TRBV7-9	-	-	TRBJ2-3	CASSPTVPSTDTQYF	TGTGCCAGCAGCCCCACAGTACCTAGCACAGATACGCAGTATTTT
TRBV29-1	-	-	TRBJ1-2	CTVTSPNYGYTF	TGTACCGTTACCTCCCCGAACTATGGCTACACCTTC